The 19 T cell receptor beta chains below all came from one sample that was sequenced in a study of cytomegalovirus exposure and HLA in healthy donors. Sequencing was performed with immunoSEQ multiplex PCR; in TCRdb, only in-frame clones are kept and a portion is missing. The data contain more than 150,000 clones, more than 75% of them singletons. The specimen was PBMCs. The receptor source for this set is a man between 18 and 29 years old in good health and CMV-seropositive.

V is TRBV5-1 and J is TRBJ1-4; 9 nucleotides match TRBD1. The CDR3 extends over 16 amino acids. Unmatched junction bases numbered 7, after V lost 0 bases and J lost 7 bases. Germline V CDR1 and CDR2: SGHRS, YFSETQ. CDR3 nucleotides: TGCGCCAGCAGCTTGGCCAGGGGACAGGGCAGTGAAAAACTGTTTTTT. As protein: CASSLARGQGSEKLFF. Drawing the rest from reference TRBV5-1 and TRBJ1-4, the complete variable domain is KAGVTQTPRYLIKTRGQQVTLSCSPISGHRSVSWYQQTPGQGLQFLFEYFSETQRNKGNFPGRFSGRQFSNSRSEMNVSTLELGDSALYLCASSLARGQGSEKLFFGSGTQLSVL.

The gene calls are TRBV9 and TRBJ1-2; TRBD1 aligns across 11 bases. The CDR3 is 15 residues long. The V segment lost 4 bases and the J segment 8 bases; nucleotides outside the gene matches: 10. Germline CDR1 is SGDLS and CDR2 is YYNGEE. CDR3 nucleotides: TGTGCCAGCAGCACAACCGGGACAGGGGGATACGGCTACACCTTC. Its protein product is CASSTTGTGGYGYTF. Using reference TRBV9 and TRBJ1-2 for the parts outside the CDR3, the full variable domain is DSGVTQTPKHLITATGQRVTLRCSPRSGDLSVYWYQQSLDQGLQFLIQYYNGEERAKGNILERFSAQQFPDLHSELNLSSLELGDSALYFCASSTTGTGGYGYTFGSGTRLTVV.

The chain combines TRBV6-5 with TRBJ2-5, with TRBD2 matching over 12 bases. CDR1 is MNHEY, CDR2 SVGAGI, per germline. This CDR3 has 15 residues. The junction had 11 bases not matched to a gene; V was cut back by 10 bases and J by 5 bases. The CDR3 nucleotides are TGTGCCACCGGACTAGCGGGAAATAGGGGGGAGACCCAGTACTTC. Amino acid sequence: CATGLAGNRGETQYF.

This clone was seen more than once but under ten times. V is TRBV28 and J is TRBJ1-2; a weak D match, TRBD1 (5 bases). Trimming pared 0 bases from V and 4 bases from J, leaving 18 bases between. The CDR3 has 17 amino acids. Germline loops: CDR1 MDHEN, CDR2 SYDVKM. The CDR3 sequence: CASSLWGGVARAYGYTF. The CDR3, as DNA: TGTGCCAGCAGTTTATGGGGGGGGGTAGCCAGGGCCTATGGCTACACCTTC.

This clone was picked up many times. This sequence joins TRBV7-3 and TRBJ1-1; unclear D gene. CDR1 and CDR2 from the germline V gene are SGHTA and FQGTGA. Trimming left V 2 bases short and J 1 base short, with 8 bases between. CDR3 length: 14 amino acids. The CDR3 DNA sequence: TGTGCCAGCAGCTTAGCTACTCCGAACACTGAAGCTTTCTTT. It encodes CASSLATPNTEAFF.

The chain couples TRBV4-2 to TRBJ2-2, with D hard to call. The CDR3 is made up of 18 amino acids. Germline CDR1 LGHNA, CDR2 YNFKEQ. Trimming took 0 bases from V and 6 from J, leaving 20 bases between them. CDR3 DNA sequence: TGTGCCAGCAGCCAAGATGTTCGTTGGTCGACCCAGGCCGGGGAGCTGTTTTTT. It translates to CASSQDVRWSTQAGELFF.

V is TRBV7-9 and J is TRBJ2-7; D possibly corresponds to TRBD2 (5 bases). The CDR3 contains 12 residues. The germline gives CDR1 SEHNR, CDR2 FQNEAQ (reference sequence). Trimming removed 5 bases from V and 5 bases from J, with 10 bases in between. CDR3 amino acids: CASSPRANEQYF. The CDR3 DNA reads as TGTGCCAGCAGCCCGAGGGCAAACGAGCAGTACTTC.

This chain links TRBV27 with TRBJ2-5; TRBD1 is a possible D gene (6 bases). The V gene's germline CDR1 is MNHEY and CDR2 SMNVEV (reference sequence). The ends were cut back, 3 bases at V and 5 bases at J, with 13 bases in the middle. This CDR3 comprises 14 residues. This CDR3 is CASSLTRGSETQYF. The CDR3 nucleotides read TGTGCCAGCAGTTTGACCAGGGGTTCGGAGACCCAGTACTTC.

The rearrangement uses TRBV4-3 and TRBJ2-5, with 7 positions matching TRBD2. This CDR3 contains 15 residues. The J segment lost 3 bases and the V segment lost 1 base, leaving 5 bases of the junction unmatched. The germline V gene has CDR1 LGHNA and CDR2 YSLEER. CDR3 loop: CASSQGGGSKETQYF. The CDR3 region has the DNA TGCGCCAGCAGCCAAGGGGGAGGGAGCAAAGAGACCCAGTACTTC.

This chain joins TRBV25-1 and TRBJ1-4; no clear D gene. Trimming removed 0 bases at V and 8 bases at J, with 10 bases between. CDR1 is MGHDK, CDR2 SYGVNS, per germline. The CDR3 totals 14 residues. CDR3 region: CASSEYMTGEKLFF. The CDR3 DNA reads TGTGCCAGCAGTGAATATATGACGGGAGAAAAACTGTTTTTT. Full variable domain (outside the CDR3, taken from reference TRBV25-1 and TRBJ1-4): EADIYQTPRYLVIGTGKKITLECSQTMGHDKMYWYQQDPGMELHLIHYSYGVNSTEKGDLSSESTVSRIRTEHFPLTLESARPSHTSQYLCASSEYMTGEKLFFGSGTQLSVL.

V gene TRBV15 combines with J gene TRBJ2-1; TRBD2 might be the D (5 bases). Trimming shortened V by 8 bases and J by 7 bases, and 21 bases separated the two germline ends. CDR1 LNHNV and CDR2 YYDKDF come from the germline V gene (reference sequence). The CDR3 spans 15 residues. CDR3 sequence: CATARGPPGENEQFF. The CDR3, as DNA: TGTGCCACCGCAAGAGGGCCCCCGGGTGAGAATGAGCAGTTCTTC.

This clone is a singleton in its sample. The chain employs TRBV27 and TRBJ1-5; possibly TRBD1 for D (5 bases). V gave up 6 bases and J gave up 1 base, with 10 bases separating them. The CDR3 runs to 14 residues. The germline gives CDR1 MNHEY, CDR2 SMNVEV (reference sequence). The CDR3 region is CASRIRGSNQPQHF. Written as DNA, the CDR3 is TGTGCCAGCAGGATACGGGGGAGCAATCAGCCCCAGCATTTT.

V gene TRBV7-9 combines with J gene TRBJ1-2, with D maybe TRBD1 (5 bases). V lost 4 bases and J lost 0, with 12 bases in between. The CDR3 is 15 residues long. Germline loops: CDR1 SEHNR, CDR2 FQNEAQ (reference sequence). The CDR3 loop is CASSSSGNANYGYTF. CDR3 nucleotides: TGTGCCAGCAGCTCATCAGGGAATGCTAACTATGGCTACACCTTC. The entire variable domain, with the rest obtained from reference TRBV7-9 and TRBJ1-2, is as follows: DTGVSQNPRHKITKRGQNVTFRCDPISEHNRLYWYRQTLGQGPEFLTYFQNEAQLEKSRLLSDRFSAERPKGSFSTLEIQRTEQGDSAMYLCASSSSGNANYGYTFGSGTRLTVV.

The rearrangement uses TRBV12-5 and TRBJ2-5, with 8 bases matching TRBD1. The CDR3 is 14 amino acids. Germline V CDR1 and CDR2: LGHNT, FRNRAP. V was pared by 6 bases and J by 4 bases, with 7 bases of the junction left unmatched. The CDR3: CASGRGGTGETQYF. CDR3 coding DNA: TGTGCTAGTGGCCGCGGTGGGACAGGAGAGACCCAGTACTTC.

The rearrangement links TRBV30 to TRBJ2-2; TRBD2 matches at 16 bases. The CDR3 extends over 16 amino acids. CDR1 and CDR2 (germline): GTSNPN, SVGIG (reference sequence). V lost 8 bases, J lost 4 bases, and 7 bases stayed unmatched. The CDR3 nucleotides are TGTGCCAGACACGGGACTAGCGGGAGGGCCACCGGGGAGCTGTTTTTT. It is translated as CARHGTSGRATGELFF.

The genes are TRBV7-3 and TRBJ2-1; D is ambiguous. The CDR3 loop spans 16 amino acids. CDR1 is SGHTA, CDR2 FQGTGA, per germline. Trimming stripped 5 bases from V and 5 bases from J, with 19 bases between. CDR3 region: CASSKNPTPEDNEQFF. The CDR3 bases are TGTGCCAGCAGCAAAAATCCTACGCCCGAGGACAATGAGCAGTTCTTC. Based on the CDR3 plus reference TRBV7-3 and TRBJ2-1, the full variable domain is GAGVSQTPSNKVTEKGKYVELRCDPISGHTALYWYRQSLGQGPEFLIYFQGTGAADDSGLPNDRFFAVRPEGSVSTLKIQRTERGDSAVYLCASSKNPTPEDNEQFFGPGTRLTVL.

The chain links TRBV28 to TRBJ2-7; TRBD1 matches at 9 bases. This CDR3 has 14 amino acids. Germline assignment: CDR1 MDHEN and CDR2 SYDVKM. V gave up 5 bases and J gave up 7 bases; unmatched junction bases: 9. DNA for the CDR3: TGTGCCAGCAGTCTACAGGGGGCGCAGTGGGAGCAGTACTTC. It yields the protein CASSLQGAQWEQYF.

J is TRBJ1-2 and V is TRBV30; D is unresolved. Deletions cut 4 bases from V and 8 bases from J, with 14 bases between. The CDR3 is 12 amino acids. CDR1 is GTSNPN, CDR2 SVGIG, per germline (reference sequence). CDR3 sequence (DNA): TGTGCCTGGACCCCCTCCCCCCCGGGCTACACCTTC. Translation: CAWTPSPPGYTF.

The chain is built from TRBV4-2 and TRBJ2-7; 9 bases map to TRBD1. The V segment lost 1 base and the J segment 5 bases; nucleotides outside the gene matches: 9. The CDR3 covers 16 residues. The germline gives CDR1 LGHNA, CDR2 YNFKEQ. Written as DNA, the CDR3 is TGTGCCAGCAGCCAAGGTCACGGGACAGGGATAAACGAGCAGTACTTC. It is translated as CASSQGHGTGINEQYF.